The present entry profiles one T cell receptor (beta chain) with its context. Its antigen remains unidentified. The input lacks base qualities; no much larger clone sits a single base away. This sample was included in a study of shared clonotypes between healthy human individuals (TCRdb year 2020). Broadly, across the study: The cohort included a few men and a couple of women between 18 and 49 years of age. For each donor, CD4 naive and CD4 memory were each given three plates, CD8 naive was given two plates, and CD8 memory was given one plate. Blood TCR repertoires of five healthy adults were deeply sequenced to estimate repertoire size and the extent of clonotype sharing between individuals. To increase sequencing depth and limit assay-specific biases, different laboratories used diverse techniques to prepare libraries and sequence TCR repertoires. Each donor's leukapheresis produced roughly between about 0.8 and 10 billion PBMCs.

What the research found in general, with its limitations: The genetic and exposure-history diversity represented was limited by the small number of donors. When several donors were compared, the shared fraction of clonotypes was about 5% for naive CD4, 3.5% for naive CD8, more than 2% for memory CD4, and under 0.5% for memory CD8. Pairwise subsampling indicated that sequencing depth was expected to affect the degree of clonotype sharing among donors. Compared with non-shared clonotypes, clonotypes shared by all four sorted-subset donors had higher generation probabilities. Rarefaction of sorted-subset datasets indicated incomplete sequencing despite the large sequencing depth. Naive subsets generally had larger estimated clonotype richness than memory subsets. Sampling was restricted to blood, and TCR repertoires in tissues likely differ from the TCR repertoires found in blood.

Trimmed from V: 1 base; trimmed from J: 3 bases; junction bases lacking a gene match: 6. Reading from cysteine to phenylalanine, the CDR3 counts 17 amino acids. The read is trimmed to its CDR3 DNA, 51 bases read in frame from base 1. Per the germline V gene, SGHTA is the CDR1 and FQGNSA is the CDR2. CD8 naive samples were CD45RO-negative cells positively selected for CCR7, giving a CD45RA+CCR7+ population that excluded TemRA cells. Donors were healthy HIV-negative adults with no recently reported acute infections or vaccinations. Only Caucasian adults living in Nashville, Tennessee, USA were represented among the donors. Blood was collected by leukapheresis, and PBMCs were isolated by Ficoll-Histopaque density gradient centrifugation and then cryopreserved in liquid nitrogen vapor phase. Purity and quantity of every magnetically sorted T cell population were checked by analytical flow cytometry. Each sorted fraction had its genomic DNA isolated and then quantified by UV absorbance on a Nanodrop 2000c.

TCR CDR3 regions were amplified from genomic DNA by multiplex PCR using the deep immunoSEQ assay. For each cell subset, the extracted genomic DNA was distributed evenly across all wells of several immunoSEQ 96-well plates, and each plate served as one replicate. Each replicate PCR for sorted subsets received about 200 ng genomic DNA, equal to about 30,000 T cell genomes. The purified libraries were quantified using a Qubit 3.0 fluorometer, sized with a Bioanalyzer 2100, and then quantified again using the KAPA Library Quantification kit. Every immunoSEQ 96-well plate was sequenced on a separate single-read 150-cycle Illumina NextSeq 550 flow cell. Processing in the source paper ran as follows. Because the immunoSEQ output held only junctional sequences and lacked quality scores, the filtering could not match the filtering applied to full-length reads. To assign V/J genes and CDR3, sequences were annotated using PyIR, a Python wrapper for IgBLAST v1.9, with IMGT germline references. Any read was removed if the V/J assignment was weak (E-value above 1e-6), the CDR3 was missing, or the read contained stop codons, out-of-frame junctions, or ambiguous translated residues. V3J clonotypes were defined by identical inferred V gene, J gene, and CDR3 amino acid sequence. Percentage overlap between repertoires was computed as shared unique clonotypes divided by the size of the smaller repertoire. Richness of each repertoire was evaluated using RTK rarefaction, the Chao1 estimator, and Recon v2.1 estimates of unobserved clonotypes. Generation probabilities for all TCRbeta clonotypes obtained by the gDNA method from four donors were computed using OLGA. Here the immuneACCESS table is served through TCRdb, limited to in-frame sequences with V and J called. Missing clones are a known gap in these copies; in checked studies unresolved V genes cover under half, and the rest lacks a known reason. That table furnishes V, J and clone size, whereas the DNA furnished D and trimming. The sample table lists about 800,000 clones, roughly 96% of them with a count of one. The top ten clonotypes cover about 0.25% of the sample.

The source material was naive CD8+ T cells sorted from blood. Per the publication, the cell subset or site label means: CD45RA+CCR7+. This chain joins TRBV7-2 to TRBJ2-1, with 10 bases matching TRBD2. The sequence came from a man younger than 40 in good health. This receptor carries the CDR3 CASSLDLTSGNYNEQFF. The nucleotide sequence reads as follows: TGTGCCAGCAGCTTAGACCTTACTAGCGGGAACTACAATGAGCAGTTCTTC.